A selection of T cell receptor beta chains follows, all from one sample in a study of blood T cell repertoires in COVID-19. Sequencing was performed with immunoSEQ multiplex PCR; in TCRdb, only in-frame clones are kept and a portion is missing. The table shows a few hundred thousand clones, with more than 80% occurring only once. The sequenced sample consisted of PBMCs or T cells enriched from blood (not recorded which). These receptors were collected from a woman aged 18 to 35 in a cohort exposed to, infected with or recovered from COVID-19 (not recorded which). Each CDR3 is given without its conserved first and last residue.

V gene,J gene,CDR3 protein
TRBV2,TRBJ1-4,ASSDRGEEKLF
TRBV18,TRBJ2-6,ASSPLQGGSSGANVLT
TRBV24-1,TRBJ1-1,ATSDPQGAGTEAF
TRBV13,TRBJ1-1,ASRAGGGQGRGEAF
TRBV9,TRBJ2-1,ASSPAGVSYNEQF
TRBV7-9,TRBJ1-2,ASSSNLGGLDGYT
TRBV4-1,TRBJ1-2,ASSQPGQGNYGYT
TRBV2,TRBJ2-7,ASTQSGQGNYEQY
TRBV3-1/TRBV3-2,TRBJ2-3,ASSLSGGQDTQY
TRBV30,TRBJ1-5,ACNLPGGNQPQH
TRBV28,TRBJ1-5,ASTLYPSSNQPQH
TRBV28,TRBJ2-7,ASSWAPGPYEQY
TRBV10-3,TRBJ1-1,AIGDSYNTEAF
TRBV19,TRBJ2-5,ASSRMGAQETQY
TRBV6-5,TRBJ1-5,ACSGSDQPQH
TRBV5-1,TRBJ1-3,ASSPSGGNTIY
TRBV19,TRBJ1-1,ASRSTENTEAF
TRBV28,TRBJ1-1,ASSFSDRGHEAF
TRBV6-4,TRBJ1-2,ASSDSGTRGYGYT
TRBV28,TRBJ1-2,ASSLDSNYGYT
TRBV3-1/TRBV3-2,TRBJ1-1,ASSLTFTEAF
TRBV27,TRBJ1-6,ASSSPAESSPLH
TRBV19,TRBJ1-2,ASSGDRGLYYGYT
TRBV27,TRBJ1-4,ASSLMAATNEKLF
TRBV11-2,TRBJ1-1,ASSLGIRRNTEAF
TRBV13,TRBJ2-1,ASSLTSGAHNEQF
TRBV2,TRBJ1-5,ASSRQGRSNQPQH
TRBV28,TRBJ1-5,ASVRDREFNQPQH
TRBV5-1,TRBJ1-3,ASSLLSGGNTIY
TRBV19,TRBJ1-1,ASSLLNTEAF
TRBV7-8,TRBJ1-2,ASSLDQGLFYGYT
TRBV6-5,TRBJ1-1,ASSFDPGQGGTEAF
TRBV7-9,TRBJ1-2,ASSSGQGVTNYGYT
TRBV5-1,TRBJ1-6,ASSLSQSSPLH
TRBV5-1,TRBJ1-6,ASSRGQGGGNSPLH
TRBV28,TRBJ2-1,ASSFGVERGGNEQF
TRBV9,TRBJ2-7,ASSVATGQTYEQY
TRBV10-2,TRBJ1-4,ATRGGKLF
TRBV5-8,TRBJ2-3,ASSFFQGEDTQY
TRBV12-2,TRBJ2-1,ASRRGLAGDYNEQF
TRBV6-5,TRBJ1-5,ASSRTGGRGQPQH
TRBV28,TRBJ1-5,ASSPGGGPDQPQH
TRBV7-6,TRBJ1-1,ASSLAGLDTEAF
TRBV9,TRBJ2-5,ASSRLAGERETQY
TRBV14,TRBJ1-1,ASSRLGGLNTEAF
TRBV5-1,TRBJ2-7,ASSLASASYEQY
TRBV11-2,TRBJ1-2,ASSGPGEVGYT
TRBV7-9,TRBJ1-4,ASSPSPGQGANEKLF
TRBV19,TRBJ1-1,ASSIALDTTEAF
TRBV3-1/TRBV3-2,TRBJ2-5,ASSQSFSGGDQETQY
TRBV9,TRBJ2-1,ASSVGWDYSYNEQF
TRBV3-1/TRBV3-2,TRBJ2-5,ASSQRAAETQY
TRBV18,TRBJ2-5,ASSARAEAETQY
TRBV29-1,TRBJ2-1,SVEDAGQGAYNEQF
TRBV3-1/TRBV3-2,TRBJ1-1,ASSSGGAGTEAF